Listed below are T cell receptor beta chains from one sample, sequenced in a study of T cells in Graves' hyperthyroidism and ophthalmopathy. TCRdb reprocessed the multiplex PCR reads with MiXCR, giving one entry per CDR3 protein. The data hold approximately 600,000 distinct CDR3 sequences, with roughly 20% observed a single time. Sequencing input: blood. The origin of the receptors is a man under 40 with Graves' ophthalmopathy. CDR3s include the opening cysteine and the closing phenylalanine or tryptophan.

CDR3 protein,V gene
CAGRRNAEQFF,TRBV27
CAWGQGGSEQYF,TRBV30
CASSPLGTGKNIQYF,TRBV11-2
CSAQKTGRNQPQHF,TRBV20-1
CASSSRTGNTGELFF,TRBV6-2/TRBV6-3
CASSPWEGGNTEAFF,TRBV14
CASSQDRVEMISYSGANVLTF,TRBV4-2
CASSLGQVYEQYF,TRBV11-2
CATTGPRNTEAFF,TRBV25-1
CASSLQVGSEAFF,TRBV7-2
CASTERGARETQYF,TRBV2
CASSLSSVNEQFF,TRBV11-2
CASRPTGTGNTIYF,TRBV6-1
CASSIGPGLQYF,TRBV19
CASSKGTSGFSYEQYF,TRBV9
CASSWGGSYNEQFF,TRBV5-6
CASRIRQGTFTDTQYF,TRBV2